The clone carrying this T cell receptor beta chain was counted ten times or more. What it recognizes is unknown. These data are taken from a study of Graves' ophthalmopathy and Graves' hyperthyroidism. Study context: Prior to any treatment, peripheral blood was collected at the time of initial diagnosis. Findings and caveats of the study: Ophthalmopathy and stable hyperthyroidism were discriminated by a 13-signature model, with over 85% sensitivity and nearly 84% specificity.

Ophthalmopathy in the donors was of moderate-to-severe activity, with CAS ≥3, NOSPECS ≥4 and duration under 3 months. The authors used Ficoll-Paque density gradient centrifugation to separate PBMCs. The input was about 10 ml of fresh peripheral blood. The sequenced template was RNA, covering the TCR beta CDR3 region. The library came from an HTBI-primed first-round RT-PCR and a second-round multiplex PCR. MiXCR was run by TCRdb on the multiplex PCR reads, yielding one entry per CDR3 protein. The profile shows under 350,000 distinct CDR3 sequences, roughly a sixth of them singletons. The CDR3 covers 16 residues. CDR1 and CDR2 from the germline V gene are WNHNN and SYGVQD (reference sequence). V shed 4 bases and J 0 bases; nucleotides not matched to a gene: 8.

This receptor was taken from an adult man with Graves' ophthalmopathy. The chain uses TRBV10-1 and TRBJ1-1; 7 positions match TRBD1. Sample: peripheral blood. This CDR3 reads CASSGSQGLMNTEAFF. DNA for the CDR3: TGCGCCAGCAGTGGTTCACAGGGGCTTATGAACACTGAAGCTTTCTTT.